Included here is one T cell receptor (beta chain) sequence, with context. Its antigen is as yet unknown. This specimen belongs to a study of identical twins. General study results and limits: Weaker excess sharing between twins was seen in beta out-of-frame sequences. Cord blood beta clonotypes that were abundant carried fewer insertions, and memory repertoires showed no such trend. Without tracking the same donors, conclusions rested on cross-sectional statistical analysis. Models, which agreed with sharing between unrelated individuals, nonetheless underestimated the out-of-frame TCR alpha sharing seen in monozygotic twins.

CDR1 is LGHNA and CDR2 is YSLEER in the germline V gene. The CDR3 is 15 residues long. The ends were cut back, 0 bases at V and 2 bases at J, with 10 bases in the middle. TCRdb called the 5' RACE reads again in MiXCR, with one record for every CDR3 protein. The profile shows roughly 230,000 distinct CDR3 sequences, around 8.8% of them singletons. The same sample was also used in a study of yellow fever vaccine responses in identical twins.

The source of this sequence is a woman aged 18-29 years in good health. V is TRBV4-3 and J is TRBJ1-1; D gene ambiguous. The sequenced material came from CD8+ T cells sorted from blood. Here the CDR3 DNA reads TGCGCCAGCAGCCAAGATTGGTCGGTAAACACTGAAGCTTTCTTT. Translated: CASSQDWSVNTEAFF.